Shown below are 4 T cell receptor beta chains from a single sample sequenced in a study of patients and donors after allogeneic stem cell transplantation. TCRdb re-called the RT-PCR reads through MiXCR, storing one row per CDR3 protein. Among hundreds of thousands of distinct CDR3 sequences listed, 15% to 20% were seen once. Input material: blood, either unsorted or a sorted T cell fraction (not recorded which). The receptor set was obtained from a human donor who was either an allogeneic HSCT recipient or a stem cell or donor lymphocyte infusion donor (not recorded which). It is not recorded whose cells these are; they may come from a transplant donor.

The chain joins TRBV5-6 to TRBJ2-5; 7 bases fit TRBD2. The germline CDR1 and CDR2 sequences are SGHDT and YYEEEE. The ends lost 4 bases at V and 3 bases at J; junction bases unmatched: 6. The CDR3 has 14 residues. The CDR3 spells CASSTRTRKETQYF. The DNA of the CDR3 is TGTGCCAGCAGCACACGGACTAGAAAAGAGACCCAGTACTTC.

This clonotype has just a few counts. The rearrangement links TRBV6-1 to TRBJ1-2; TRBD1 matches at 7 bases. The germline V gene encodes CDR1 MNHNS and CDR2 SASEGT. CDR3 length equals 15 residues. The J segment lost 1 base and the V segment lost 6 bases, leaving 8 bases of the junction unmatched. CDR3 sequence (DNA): TGTGCCAGCAGAATGATCGGGACAGATAACTATGGCTACACCTTC. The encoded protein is CASRMIGTDNYGYTF.

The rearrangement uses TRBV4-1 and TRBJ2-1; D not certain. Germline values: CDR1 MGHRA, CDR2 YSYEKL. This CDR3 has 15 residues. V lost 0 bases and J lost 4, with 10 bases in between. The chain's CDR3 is CASSQENWMYNEQFF. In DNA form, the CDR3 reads TGCGCCAGCAGCCAAGAAAACTGGATGTACAATGAGCAGTTCTTC.

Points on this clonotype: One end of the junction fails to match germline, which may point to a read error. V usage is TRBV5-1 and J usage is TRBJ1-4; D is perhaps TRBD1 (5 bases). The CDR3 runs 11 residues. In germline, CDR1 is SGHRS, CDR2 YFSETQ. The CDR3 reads CASSGQGNLVF. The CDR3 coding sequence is TGCGCCAGCAGCGGACAAGGGAACCTCGTTTTT.